These 3 T cell receptor beta chains came from one sample sequenced in a study of naive and memory T cell subsets. An equimolar mix of two oligonucleotides served as the beta constant-region primer for TRBC1 and TRBC2. TCRdb re-derived calls from the UMI-ligation and nested PCR reads in MiXCR, one entry per CDR3 protein. This table holds around 23,000 distinct CDR3 sequences, 8% to 13% found once. The specimen was central memory CD8+ T cells from blood. The source of these receptors is a human donor in good health.

This clonotype was detected many times. The chain joins TRBV7-9 to TRBJ1-5; D unclear. The CDR3 extends over 13 amino acids. The V gene lost 2 bases and the J gene lost 9 bases, with 11 bases spanning the gap. Germline lookup yields CDR1 SEHNR and CDR2 FQNEAQ (reference sequence). The CDR3 region has the DNA TGTGCCAGCAGCTTATTAGGTAGTGGGCCCCAGCATTTT. Translating it yields CASSLLGSGPQHF.

This clonotype was detected only a few times. The chain combines TRBV6-2 or TRBV6-3 with TRBJ1-5, with a tentative D call TRBD1 (5 bases). Trimming took 0 bases from V and 6 from J, leaving 9 bases between them. Germline assignment: CDR1 MNHEY and CDR2 SVGEGT. The CDR3 sequence is 14 residues long. CDR3 in amino acids: CASSYSRGTQPQHF. The CDR3 coding sequence is TGTGCCAGCAGTTACTCCCGGGGCACTCAGCCCCAGCATTTT.

The CDR3 loop is CSAKAPAGGRRSEQFF. The CDR3 DNA follows: TGCAGTGCTAAAGCGCCAGCGGGAGGGAGGAGGAGTGAGCAGTTCTTC. This chain links TRBV20-1 with TRBJ2-1, with 10 bases identical to TRBD2. Germline lookup yields CDR1 DFQATT and CDR2 SNEGSKA (reference sequence). The CDR3 is 16 amino acids. J gave up 9 bases and V 4 bases, and 15 bases lay outside the gene matches.